These 3 T cell receptor beta chains originate from one sample sequenced in a study of CD8+ T cells in alopecia areata. The sample's treatment: oral pan-JAK inhibitor, 5-10 mg twice daily. RNA extraction and reverse transcription yielded cDNA as sequencing template. Assay used: immunoSEQ multiplex PCR; TCRdb lists only in-frame clones, some missing. Of about 100,000 clones in the sample, 60% were seen once. Sequenced here: CD8+ T cells sorted from blood, sampled between weeks 55 and 65, from a patient treated with tofacitinib. Receptors were obtained from a human donor with alopecia areata.

The genes are TRBV9 and TRBJ1-1, with a possible D match to TRBD1 (6 bases). The CDR3 contains 17 residues. V lost 4 bases and J 0 bases, leaving 19 bases between the germline ends. CDR1 and CDR2 (germline): SGDLS, YYNGEE. CDR3 sequence (DNA): TGTGCCAGCAGCCCCCCCCTCGGACAGACGGTGAACACTGAAGCTTTCTTT. Residues: CASSPPLGQTVNTEAFF. The entire variable domain, with the rest obtained from reference TRBV9 and TRBJ1-1, is as follows: DSGVTQTPKHLITATGQRVTLRCSPRSGDLSVYWYQQSLDQGLQFLIQYYNGEERAKGNILERFSAQQFPDLHSELNLSSLELGDSALYFCASSPPLGQTVNTEAFFGQGTRLTVV.

V is TRBV13 and J is TRBJ1-1, with D possibly matching TRBD1 (6 bases). Between the trimmed V and J ends, which lost 5 bases and 4 bases, there was a span of 17 bases. The CDR3 extends over 15 amino acids. CDR1 PRHDT and CDR2 FYEKMQ come from the germline V gene (reference sequence). CDR3 amino acids: CASSPGGQGRTEAFF. As DNA, the CDR3 is TGTGCCAGCAGCCCCGGTGGGCAGGGGCGCACTGAAGCTTTCTTT.

This chain connects TRBV7-8 to TRBJ1-1; D remains unclear. Trimming left V 2 bases short and J 6 bases short, with 13 bases between. Germline CDR1 SGHVS, CDR2 FQNEAQ. This CDR3 region has 14 residues. The DNA for the CDR3 is TGTGCCAGCAGCTTATATCGGTCGTCGGCTGAAGCTTTCTTT. Encoded protein: CASSLYRSSAEAFF.